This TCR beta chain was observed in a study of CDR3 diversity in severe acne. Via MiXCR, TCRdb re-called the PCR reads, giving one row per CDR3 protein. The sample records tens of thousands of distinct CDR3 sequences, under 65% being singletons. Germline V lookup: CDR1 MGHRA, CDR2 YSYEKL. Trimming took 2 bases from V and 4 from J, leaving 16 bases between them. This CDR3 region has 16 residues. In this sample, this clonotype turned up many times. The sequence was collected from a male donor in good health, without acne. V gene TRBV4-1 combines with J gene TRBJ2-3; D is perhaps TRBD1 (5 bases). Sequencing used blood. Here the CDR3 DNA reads TGCGCCAGCAGCCAATTCCCCCCCCCAGGGTCAGATACGCAGTATTTT. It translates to CASSQFPPPGSDTQYF.